The clone carrying this TCR beta chain was seen repeatedly, ten times or more. Antigen specificity is unknown. This entry is derived from a study of neurological immune-mediated disorders. General study results and limits: The greatest TCR clonal expansion appeared in HTLV-1-associated myelopathy and the smallest, falling below healthy controls, in multiple sclerosis. As far as clinical or MRI features were concerned, none was associated with the multiple sclerosis repertoire cluster. None of the CDR3 amino acid sequences of expanded clones recurred across subjects, suggesting private repertoires in all groups.

5'RACE generated cDNA with 10-nucleotide random UMIs. Each CDR3 protein is one row after TCRdb ran MiXCR on the 5' RACE reads. The table includes about 19,000 distinct CDR3 sequences, about 2.6% detected once. Sequenced: PBMCs. The TCR sequence derives from a woman under 30 with multiple sclerosis.

Written as DNA, the CDR3 is TGTGCCAGCAGTTTACAGGGGACTAGTCGGGACGAGCAGTACGTC. It yields the protein CASSLQGTSRDEQYV. The chain has TRBV27 and TRBJ2-7; the match to TRBD2 covers 8 bases. After removal of 2 bases from V and 5 bases from J, the junction contained 8 bases not matched to a gene. The germline gives CDR1 MNHEY, CDR2 SMNVEV (reference sequence). The CDR3 extends over 15 amino acids.